This T cell receptor beta chain was identified during a study of T cell changes during pregnancy in multiple sclerosis. Generated by immunoSEQ multiplex PCR, the TCRdb table keeps only in-frame clones and is missing some. This table holds more than 65,000 clones, around 90% found once. Germline CDR1 is MNHNS and CDR2 is SASEGT. CDR3 size: 15 residues. Deletions cut 0 bases from V and 2 bases from J, with 10 bases between. The chain couples TRBV6-1 to TRBJ1-2; D may be TRBD1 (6 bases). This sequence originates from a female donor in good health, enrolled as a control in a pregnancy study. The sequencing used peripheral blood, collected after pregnancy. CDR3 DNA: TGTGCCAGCAGTGAAGCCACAGGGCGCAACTATGGCTACACCTTC. It encodes CASSEATGRNYGYTF.